Listed below are T cell receptor beta chains from one sample, sequenced in a study of regulatory T cells in long-lasting Graves disease. TCRdb called the multiplex PCR reads again in MiXCR, with one record for every CDR3 protein. The sample includes 400,000 to 500,000 distinct CDR3 sequences, approximately 15% of them seen just once. These data were also reused for a study on T cells in Graves' hyperthyroidism and ophthalmopathy.

Sequences were derived from peripheral blood mononuclear cells (PBMCs), sampled at new diagnosis, from a patient treated with antithyroid drugs. These TCRs come from a middle-aged woman with Graves disease. CDR3s include the opening cysteine and the closing phenylalanine or tryptophan. The D gene is left open where the match is weak. Clone size, where shown, is once, few, many, or a class for clones that have expanded.

D gene	V gene	J gene	clone size	CDR3 protein	CDR3 DNA
.	TRBV20-1	TRBJ1-5	.	CSASPEFSNQPQHF	TGCAGTGCTAGCCCGGAGTTTAGCAATCAGCCCCAGCATTTT
.	TRBV7-6	TRBJ2-1	few	CASSQRSDLAYNEQFF	TGTGCCAGCAGCCAGCGGTCGGACCTGGCCTACAATGAGCAGTTCTTC
.	TRBV15	TRBJ2-1	many	CATSRDRGLAQSYNEQFF	TGTGCCACCAGCAGAGATAGGGGGCTAGCGCAATCCTACAATGAGCAGTTCTTC
.	TRBV30	TRBJ2-3	few	CAWSSTRRVYTDTQYF	TGTGCCTGGAGTTCCACTCGGCGGGTTTACACAGATACGCAGTATTTT
TRBD1	TRBV24-1	TRBJ2-2	few	CATSAGTGEGTGELFF	TGTGCCACCAGTGCCGGGACAGGGGAAGGTACCGGGGAGCTGTTTTTT
.	TRBV4-3	TRBJ1-6	.	CASSQDFGPTTGDSPLHF	TGCGCCAGCAGCCAAGATTTTGGCCCCACCACGGGGGATTCACCCCTCCACTTT
TRBD2	TRBV12-3/TRBV12-4	TRBJ2-1	.	CASSQTSPDSYNEQFF	TGTGCCAGCAGCCAGACTAGCCCCGACTCCTACAATGAGCAGTTCTTC
.	TRBV6-1	TRBJ1-1	few	CASSIQQVTEAFF	TGTGCCAGCAGTATTCAACAGGTGACTGAAGCTTTCTTT
TRBD2	TRBV28	TRBJ2-3	many	CASSPPLAGGTSTDTQYF	TGTGCCAGCAGTCCCCCCCTAGCGGGAGGAACTAGCACAGATACGCAGTATTTT
TRBD2	TRBV18	TRBJ2-2	many	CASSPKAGANTGELFF	TGTGCCAGCTCACCCAAAGCGGGGGCGAACACCGGGGAGCTGTTTTTT
.	TRBV5-1	TRBJ2-3	.	CASRVRVDTDTQYF	TGCGCCAGCAGGGTCAGGGTCGACACAGATACGCAGTATTTT
.	TRBV11-1	TRBJ2-3	.	CASSFRPPGPPSQYF	TGTGCCAGCAGCTTCCGCCCCCCAGGGCCGCCTTCGCAGTATTTT
.	TRBV20-1	TRBJ1-2	many	CSAPSETQNYGYTF	TGCAGTGCTCCTTCCGAAACACAAAACTATGGCTACACCTTC
.	TRBV10-3	TRBJ1-2	many	CAIKEGSLDYGYTF	TGTGCCATTAAAGAGGGCAGTTTGGACTATGGCTACACCTTC
.	TRBV6-2/TRBV6-3	TRBJ2-5	many	CASSYSQTRKETQYF	TGTGCCAGCAGTTACTCCCAGACTAGGAAGGAGACCCAGTACTTC
.	TRBV28	TRBJ1-1	many	CASDGGGRMNTEAFF	TGTGCCAGTGACGGGGGGGGGAGAATGAACACTGAAGCTTTCTTT
TRBD2	TRBV6-2/TRBV6-3	TRBJ2-1	.	CASSFSSGTDEQFF	TGTGCCAGCAGTTTTTCTAGCGGGACAGATGAGCAGTTCTTC